This T cell receptor (beta chain) was recovered during a study of T cells in Graves' hyperthyroidism and ophthalmopathy. Overall study: Peripheral blood sampling occurred at initial diagnosis, before any treatment.

The CDR3 is 14 amino acids. V gave up 5 bases and J gave up 1 base, with 12 bases separating them. Germline assignment: CDR1 SGHRS and CDR2 YFSETQ. In the ophthalmopathy cohort, Clinical Activity Score was at least 3, NOSPECS grade at least 4, and duration under 3 months. Amplified regions were TCR beta CDR3 sequences from RNA transcripts. First-round RT-PCR with HTBI primers amplified the TCR CDR3 region. MiXCR, applied by TCRdb to the multiplex PCR reads, yields one record per CDR3 protein. The data show about 520,000 distinct CDR3 sequences, approximately 25% seen once. Many counts were recorded for this clonotype. Its antigen is undetermined. Study observations and caveats: Ophthalmopathy and stable hyperthyroidism were separated by a 13 V-J model.

Sequencing input: blood. The rearrangement joins TRBV5-1 to TRBJ1-1; no clear D. This TCR was sampled from a woman aged 25 to 39 with Graves' ophthalmopathy. The CDR3 DNA follows: TGCGCCAGCAGATTCCCCGAGCGGAACACTGAAGCTTTCTTT. Encoded protein: CASRFPERNTEAFF. Together with reference TRBV5-1 and TRBJ1-1, the CDR3 gives the full variable domain: KAGVTQTPRYLIKTRGQQVTLSCSPISGHRSVSWYQQTPGQGLQFLFEYFSETQRNKGNFPGRFSGRQFSNSRSEMNVSTLELGDSALYLCASRFPERNTEAFFGQGTRLTVV.